Included here is one T cell receptor (beta chain) sequence, with context. This sample is drawn from a study of OX40 agonist ivuxolimab in advanced cancers. Looking at the study overall: Intravenous ivuxolimab at 0.01 to 10 mg/kg was given to patients every 2 weeks.

CDR3 length equals 16 residues. Deletions cut 0 bases from V and 5 bases from J, with 14 bases between. Per the germline V gene, CDR1 is MNHEY and CDR2 is SVGAGI. The method was immunoSEQ multiplex PCR; TCRdb's version includes in-frame clones alone and lacks a portion of them. This table holds 50,000 to 60,000 clones, about 83% found once. Sequencing used CD4+ or CD8+ T cells sorted from blood, obtained in a trial of the OX40 agonist ivuxolimab. The clonotype originates from an adult with an advanced solid tumor such as melanoma, head and neck, liver or kidney cancer. The V call is TRBV6-5, the J call TRBJ2-1; D is undetermined. The CDR3 is CASSYSIRAGNNEQFF. CDR3 DNA sequence: TGTGCCAGCAGTTACTCGATTCGTGCAGGTAACAATGAGCAGTTCTTC.